One sample yielded the 23 T cell receptor beta chains listed below, sequenced in a study of identifying expanded T cells in peripheral blood. Data came from immunoSEQ multiplex PCR; TCRdb stores just in-frame clones and leaves some out. This sample carries about 50,000 clones, about 80% of them seen once, and the ten largest clones take approximately 17%. Sample: blood. The receptor source for this set is a person aged 18-70 years in good health.

The chain couples TRBV14 to TRBJ2-3; TRBD2 agrees at 7 bases. V lost 4 bases, J lost 8 bases, and 9 bases stayed unmatched. Germline loops: CDR1 SGHDN, CDR2 FVKESK. The CDR3 has 14 residues. For the CDR3, the DNA is TGTGCCAGCAGCCCAGGGACTACTTCGGGTACGCAGTATTTT. The encoded protein is CASSPGTTSGTQYF.

The V gene is TRBV7-7, the J gene TRBJ2-5; 10 bases agree with TRBD2. CDR3 length: 15 residues. The V gene end was trimmed by 5 bases and the J gene end by 5 bases; junction bases not matched to a gene: 8. CDR1 is SSHAT, CDR2 FNYEAQ, per germline (reference sequence). CDR3 DNA: TGTGCCAGCAGCCAAACACTAGCGGGATCTGAGACCCAGTACTTC. As protein: CASSQTLAGSETQYF.

The J gene is TRBJ2-2, the V gene TRBV7-9; D is unresolved. This CDR3 comprises 13 residues. V was clipped by 6 bases and J by 4 bases, with 9 bases between them. Germline CDR1 SEHNR, CDR2 FQNEAQ (reference sequence). CDR3: CASRGYSTGELFF. Written as DNA, the CDR3 is TGTGCCAGCAGGGGTTACAGCACCGGGGAGCTGTTTTTT. Combining the CDR3 with reference TRBV7-9 and TRBJ2-2 gives the whole variable domain DTGVSQNPRHKITKRGQNVTFRCDPISEHNRLYWYRQTLGQGPEFLTYFQNEAQLEKSRLLSDRFSAERPKGSFSTLEIQRTEQGDSAMYLCASRGYSTGELFFGEGSRLTVL.

V gene TRBV2 combines with J gene TRBJ2-7; a possible D gene is TRBD2 (7 bases). Germline loops: CDR1 SNHLY, CDR2 FYNNEI. There are 14 residues in the CDR3. Trimming shortened V by 6 bases and J by 6 bases, and 18 bases separated the two germline ends. The CDR3 spells CASSPFYREGEQYV. The CDR3, as DNA: TGTGCCAGCAGCCCATTCTACAGGGAGGGCGAGCAGTACGTC.

There are a few counts of this clone. V usage is TRBV6-5 and J usage is TRBJ1-2; D not resolved. Germline V CDR1 and CDR2: MNHEY, SVGAGI. The CDR3 has 14 amino acids. V gave up 5 bases and J gave up 7 bases, with 17 bases separating them. CDR3 sequence: CASSESQQLGGYTF. The CDR3 nucleotides are TGTGCCAGCAGTGAATCTCAACAGTTAGGTGGCTACACCTTC.

The rearrangement uses TRBV30 and TRBJ1-1; D is uncertain. In germline, CDR1 is GTSNPN, CDR2 SVGIG (reference sequence). The CDR3 runs to 14 residues. V was pared by 0 bases and J by 1 base, with 9 bases between. The CDR3 loop reads CAWSVQLRNTEAFF. As DNA, the CDR3 is TGTGCCTGGAGTGTGCAATTGAGGAACACTGAAGCTTTCTTT.

The chain uses TRBV11-1 and TRBJ2-3, with D possibly being TRBD1 (5 bases). Per the germline V gene, CDR1 is SGHAT and CDR2 is FQDESV (reference sequence). Trimming removed 5 bases at V and 11 bases at J, with 17 bases between. The CDR3 is made up of 13 amino acids. CDR3 DNA: TGTGCCAGCAGCCCCTTGACAGAGGATGGGCAGTATTTT. Its protein is CASSPLTEDGQYF.

The rearrangement uses TRBV18 and TRBJ1-3; 9 nucleotides align to TRBD1. The CDR3 runs 16 residues. Germline V gene sequence: CDR1 KGHSH, CDR2 LQKENI. V gave up 6 bases and J gave up 1 base; unmatched junction bases: 7. CDR3 bases: TGTGCCAGCTCGGCACAGGGGGCCACATCTGGAAACACCATATATTTT. This encodes CASSAQGATSGNTIYF. Drawing the rest from reference TRBV18 and TRBJ1-3, the complete variable domain is NAGVMQNPRHLVRRRGQEARLRCSPMKGHSHVYWYRQLPEEGLKFMVYLQKENIIDESGMPKERFSAEFPKEGPSILRIQQVVRGDSAAYFCASSAQGATSGNTIYFGEGSWLTVV.

In this sample, this clone turned up once. The chain joins TRBV11-3 to TRBJ1-3; D gene unclear. The V end lost 5 bases, the J end lost 1 base, and 9 bases lay between the germline ends. CDR1 is SGHNT and CDR2 is YENEEA in the germline V gene. The CDR3 is 14 residues long. The DNA of the CDR3 is TGTGCCAGCAGCCCATCGAGATCTGGAAACACCATATATTTT. Translated, it gives CASSPSRSGNTIYF.

This clone has just a few counts. V gene TRBV4-3 combines with J gene TRBJ2-2; 10 bases are a match to TRBD2. There are 18 residues in the CDR3. Trimming cost V 0 bases and J 3 bases; bases outside gene matches: 7. Germline V lookup: CDR1 LGHNA, CDR2 YSLEER. In nucleotides, the CDR3 is TGCGCCAGCAGCCAAGAGATGCAGACTAGCGGGTACACCGGGGAGCTGTTTTTT. It yields the protein CASSQEMQTSGYTGELFF.

The V and J genes are TRBV5-1 and TRBJ2-2; 10 bases fit TRBD1. The germline V gene has CDR1 SGHRS and CDR2 YFSETQ. The V segment lost 0 bases and the J segment 5 bases; nucleotides outside the gene matches: 4. The CDR3 runs 16 residues. Here the CDR3 DNA reads TGCGCCAGCAGCTTGGGGGACAGGGGACGAACCGGGGAGCTGTTTTTT. Translation gives CASSLGDRGRTGELFF.

This rearrangement joins TRBV9 to TRBJ1-3; 7 nucleotides match TRBD1. The germline gives CDR1 SGDLS, CDR2 YYNGEE. This CDR3 contains 16 residues. V shed 0 bases and J 2 bases; nucleotides not matched to a gene: 5. The CDR3 sequence: CASSVVGGIAGNTIYF. The CDR3 DNA reads as TGTGCCAGCAGCGTAGTAGGGGGCATCGCTGGAAACACCATATATTTT.

This sequence joins TRBV7-8 and TRBJ2-2; TRBD2 is a possible D gene (5 bases). V gave up 0 bases and J gave up 3 bases, with 8 bases separating them. From germline, CDR1 is SGHVS and CDR2 FQNEAQ. The CDR3 is 15 residues long. CDR3 nucleotides: TGTGCCAGCAGCTTAGCGGCTAGCTACACCGGGGAGCTGTTTTTT. Amino acid sequence: CASSLAASYTGELFF.

The table lists this clone with a few counts. The chain uses TRBV9 and TRBJ2-2, with D unclear. V dropped 3 bases and J dropped 4 bases, with 13 bases sitting between them. From germline, CDR1 is SGDLS and CDR2 YYNGEE. The CDR3 is 15 residues long. CDR3 bases: TGTGCCAGCAGCGCGGGTCGAGCAGGCACCGGGGAGCTGTTTTTT. It translates to CASSAGRAGTGELFF.

V gene TRBV6-1 combines with J gene TRBJ1-2; unclear D gene. This CDR3 contains 14 residues. Deletions cut 3 bases from V and 7 bases from J, with 15 bases between. CDR1 and CDR2 (germline): MNHNS, SASEGT. CDR3 coding DNA: TGTGCCAGCAGTGATTTCGGGGATACGGGTGGCTACACCTTC. Its protein is CASSDFGDTGGYTF.

The gene calls are TRBV6-6 and TRBJ1-3; D unclear. V was trimmed by 8 bases and J by 0 bases, leaving 8 bases between them. The CDR3 sequence is 13 residues long. In germline, CDR1 is MNHNY, CDR2 SVGAGI (reference sequence). CDR3 amino acids: CASLRSSGNTIYF. CDR3 sequence (DNA): TGTGCCAGCTTACGGAGCTCTGGAAACACCATATATTTT.

Only one count was recorded for this clone. The V call is TRBV5-1, the J call TRBJ1-4; no definite D call. Trimming stripped 0 bases from V and 7 bases from J, with 13 bases between. There are 15 residues in the CDR3. Per the germline V gene, CDR1 is SGHRS and CDR2 is YFSETQ. CDR3 DNA sequence: TGCGCCAGCAGCTTGGATCGAAGAGTGGGTGAAAAACTGTTTTTT. It is translated as CASSLDRRVGEKLFF.

V and J are TRBV6-6 and TRBJ2-1, with D possibly matching TRBD1 (5 bases). The germline V gene has CDR1 MNHNY and CDR2 SVGAGI (reference sequence). CDR3 length equals 13 residues. The V end was cut by 9 bases, the J end by 9 bases, with 18 bases between. The CDR3 DNA reads TGTGCCAGTACCTACCGCCAGGGTGGTGAGCAGTTCTTC. Translating gives CASTYRQGGEQFF.

This sequence joins TRBV5-1 and TRBJ1-2; 9 bases line up with TRBD1. The CDR3 runs 14 residues. V gave up 0 bases and J gave up 14 bases; unmatched junction bases: 11. Germline V lookup: CDR1 SGHRS, CDR2 YFSETQ. This CDR3 is CASSLDRPGQGKTF. CDR3 sequence (DNA): TGCGCCAGCAGCTTGGATCGCCCGGGACAGGGAAAGACCTTC.

The chain has TRBV4-2 and TRBJ2-1; weak D call: TRBD2 (6 bases). From germline, CDR1 is LGHNA and CDR2 YNFKEQ. The CDR3 is 16 residues long. The germline V and J ends were trimmed by 5 bases and 0 bases, with 14 bases remaining between them. CDR3 sequence reads: CASSDRERNSYNEQFF. DNA of the CDR3: TGTGCCAGCAGCGATCGGGAGAGGAACTCCTACAATGAGCAGTTCTTC.

This clone appeared a few times. J is TRBJ1-2 and V is TRBV6-1, with D perhaps TRBD1 (6 bases). Germline assignment: CDR1 MNHNS and CDR2 SASEGT. The CDR3 is 14 amino acids. With 7 bases removed from V and 6 bases from J, the gap between germline ends came to 18 bases. The CDR3 DNA reads as TGTGCCAGCACGGTTGACAGGCCCTGGAATGGCTACACCTTC. Its translation is CASTVDRPWNGYTF.

This clone was observed a handful of times. The chain links TRBV27 to TRBJ1-5; no definite D call. The CDR3 totals 13 residues. CDR1 is MNHEY, CDR2 SMNVEV, per germline (reference sequence). The ends were cut back, 3 bases at V and 5 bases at J, with 8 bases in the middle. The CDR3 DNA reads TGTGCCAGCAGTTTTGAGGGCTATCAGCCCCAGCATTTT. Encoded protein: CASSFEGYQPQHF.

The sample holds a few counts of this clone. The gene calls are TRBV5-4 and TRBJ1-2, with D perhaps TRBD1 (6 bases). Germline V gene lookup returns CDR1 SGHNT and CDR2 YYREEE (reference sequence). The V and J ends lost 4 bases and 4 bases respectively, with 11 bases between them. This CDR3 has 13 residues. As DNA, the CDR3 is TGTGCCAGCAGCCCCGACAGGACCTATGGCTACACCTTC. Translation: CASSPDRTYGYTF.